Many counts were recorded for the clone carrying this T cell receptor beta chain. What it recognizes is unknown. Expansion lasted 2 to 4 days, with either anti-CD3 antibody OKT3 or CD3/CD28 beads. This sample stems from a study of beta chain bispecific antibodies for T cell cancers. Looking at the study overall: Jurkat cells expressed TRBV12-3; HPB-ALL cells expressed TRBV5-5. General study results and limits: Normal T cells contributed less of the targeted TRBV signal than the leukemia cells did.

Per germline, CDR1 SGHDT and CDR2 YYEEEE. The V segment lost 4 bases and the J segment 2 bases; nucleotides outside the gene matches: 5. The CDR3 length is 14 residues. TCRdb re-derived calls from the 5' RACE reads in MiXCR, one entry per CDR3 protein. The sample records 8,000 to 9,000 distinct CDR3 sequences, 2% to 2.5% being singletons. The sequence came from a human donor in good health. Some clones in this sample may be carry-over from other donors' samples. Sequenced material: T cells from a healthy donor cultured with Jurkat leukemia cells, taken from a culture containing an anti-CD19 bispecific antibody. The genes are TRBV5-6 and TRBJ1-2; 7 nucleotides line up with TRBD1. The CDR3 nucleotides are TGTGCCAGCAGCCCAGGGGGATCGAACTATGGCTACACCTTC. This translates into CASSPGGSNYGYTF.